Below, one T cell receptor beta chain is given with its context. Its specificity is unknown. These data belong to a study of T cell responses to AZD1222 COVID-19 vaccine. On the study more broadly: Analyses pooled second doses at about 4 or about 12 weeks.

V lost 1 base and J lost 0, with 10 bases in between. In germline, CDR1 is SGHAT, CDR2 FQNNGV. The CDR3 runs to 15 residues. Findings of the study overall: The reported proportion of spike-specific TCRs targeting unmutated variant regions was nearly half. The study identified only 6 or 7 AZD1222 recipients as seropositive at baseline. CD4 TCRs linked to vaccination spanned spike, dominating at 160-218 and 743-854.

TCRdb keeps only in-frame clones here, not all; method: immunoSEQ multiplex PCR. The profile shows more than 120,000 clones, 90% to 95% of them singletons. The chain joins TRBV11-2 to TRBJ2-7; D unresolved. This specimen was peripheral blood, taken on day 0 of AZD1222 vaccination. The TCR sequence derives from an adult in good health. The CDR3 loop is CASSLVGQFSYEQYF. CDR3 coding DNA: TGTGCCAGCAGCTTAGTCGGCCAATTCTCCTACGAGCAGTACTTC.